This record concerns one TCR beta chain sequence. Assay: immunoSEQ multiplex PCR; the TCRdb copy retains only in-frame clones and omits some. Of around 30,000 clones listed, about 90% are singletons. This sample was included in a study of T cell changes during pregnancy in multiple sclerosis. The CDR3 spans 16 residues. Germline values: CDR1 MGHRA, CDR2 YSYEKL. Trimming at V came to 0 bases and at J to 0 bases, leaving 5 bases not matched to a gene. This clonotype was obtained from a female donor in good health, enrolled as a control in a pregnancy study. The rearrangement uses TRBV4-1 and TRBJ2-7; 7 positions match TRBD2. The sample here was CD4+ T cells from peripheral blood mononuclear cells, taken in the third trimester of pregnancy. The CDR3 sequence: CASSQDPAGTSYEQYF. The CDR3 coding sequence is TGCGCCAGCAGCCAAGATCCAGCGGGAACCTCCTACGAGCAGTACTTC.